This is a list of T cell receptor beta chains from one sample in a study of shared clonotypes between healthy human individuals. Assay used: immunoSEQ multiplex PCR; TCRdb lists only in-frame clones, some missing. The sample has 2 million to 2.5 million clones; about 94% are singletons. Sequences were obtained from naive CD4+ T cells sorted from blood. These receptor sequences come from a man younger than 35 in good health. Each CDR3 is given without its conserved first and last residue. The order of the fields is D gene, J gene, V gene, CDR3 protein. A D gene is named only where the DNA matches it firmly.

. | TRBJ2-7 | TRBV30 | AWSTPGEQY
. | TRBJ1-4 | TRBV5-1 | ASSLGEGIGEKLF
. | TRBJ1-2 | TRBV30 | AWSVRRNYGYT
TRBD1 | TRBJ2-7 | TRBV18 | ASSPGQESYEQY
. | TRBJ2-7 | TRBV18 | ASSPGLSSYEQY
TRBD2 | TRBJ2-3 | TRBV4-3 | ASSQNPSGSTDTQY
. | TRBJ2-5 | TRBV2 | ASSEALGGMGETQY
. | TRBJ2-2 | TRBV12-5 | ASGLVLDSLWIPGELF
. | TRBJ1-1 | TRBV4-1 | ASDTEAF
. | TRBJ1-6 | TRBV10-3 | AISDGGSSYNSPLH
. | TRBJ2-2 | TRBV28 | ASSLDQRGGGELF
TRBD1 | TRBJ2-3 | TRBV5-4 | ASSVGQGRAGDTQY
. | TRBJ2-7 | TRBV5-4 | ASTSRTASTYEQY
. | TRBJ2-3 | TRBV7-2 | ASSLVANTDTQY
. | TRBJ1-2 | TRBV18 | ASSPPSAYYGYT
. | TRBJ2-3 | TRBV7-2 | ASSLTRDTQY
. | TRBJ2-5 | TRBV6-6 | AGRGNKQGETQY
. | TRBJ2-4 | TRBV25-1 | ASSANGAGKNIQY
TRBD1 | TRBJ2-3 | TRBV6-5 | ASLRTGRSDTQY
. | TRBJ1-5 | TRBV19 | ASSIESNQPQH
. | TRBJ2-3 | TRBV2 | ASSEGWGTDTQY
TRBD1 | TRBJ1-1 | TRBV5-1 | ASSLTGGSLNTEAF
TRBD1 | TRBJ1-4 | TRBV30 | AWSVQRTGAPLGEKLF
TRBD1 | TRBJ2-7 | TRBV28 | ASITRGQSYEQY
. | TRBJ1-5 | TRBV7-8 | ASSLGDSSNQPQH
. | TRBJ2-7 | TRBV2 | ASRGETASYEQY
. | TRBJ2-5 | TRBV29-1 | SVGRVETQY
. | TRBJ1-2 | TRBV5-1 | ASSSISGRAYT
. | TRBJ2-7 | TRBV5-6 | ASSSWTYEQY
TRBD1 | TRBJ1-2 | TRBV13 | ASSWRTGDNNYGYT
TRBD1 | TRBJ2-5 | TRBV5-1 | ASTPGQGLETQY
TRBD2 | TRBJ2-3 | TRBV4-2 | ASSRSLAGFDTQY
TRBD1 | TRBJ1-2 | TRBV25-1 | ASSAMDRGLGGYT
. | TRBJ2-3 | TRBV19 | ASREGGASTDTQY
TRBD2 | TRBJ2-1 | TRBV29-1 | SVGGGDRNEQF
. | TRBJ1-3 | TRBV18 | ASSPWSAGPNSGNTIY
. | TRBJ2-2 | TRBV13 | ASSLGLSNTGELF
TRBD2 | TRBJ2-1 | TRBV28 | ASSLMGRDNEQF
. | TRBJ2-6 | TRBV6-1 | ASREGSSSGANVLT
TRBD1 | TRBJ1-1 | TRBV5-1 | ASSLAGTENTEAF
. | TRBJ1-6 | TRBV7-9 | ASSSGTLVYNSPLH
. | TRBJ1-3 | TRBV4-1 | ASSQAITQGSGNTIY
. | TRBJ2-7 | TRBV10-3 | AIMDPHGREQY
TRBD1 | TRBJ2-3 | TRBV6-4 | ASSAQGGTDTQY
. | TRBJ1-1 | TRBV18 | ASSQTPGMNTEAF
. | TRBJ2-5 | TRBV2 | ASSETTRGKETQY
. | TRBJ1-5 | TRBV28 | ASSSGQLNQPQH
TRBD1 | TRBJ1-6 | TRBV5-1 | ASSPAPGQAFNSPLH
. | TRBJ1-4 | TRBV30 | AWSWQRAANEKLF
TRBD1 | TRBJ2-3 | TRBV5-1 | ASHRQGTDTQY
. | TRBJ2-1 | TRBV6-5 | ASSSPGQNYNEQF
TRBD1 | TRBJ1-5 | TRBV4-2 | ASSQETGTNQPQH
. | TRBJ1-1 | TRBV5-6 | ASSLDTGGNTEAF
. | TRBJ2-2 | TRBV6-1 | ASNAGARGTGELF
TRBD1 | TRBJ1-6 | TRBV5-1 | ASSWEQGANSPLH
TRBD1 | TRBJ2-7 | TRBV27 | ASSLRWGQGVFYEQY
TRBD1 | TRBJ1-1 | TRBV6-6 | ASSYAGQGLNTEAF
. | TRBJ2-2 | TRBV30 | AWSVLRGAGELF